The 23 T cell receptor beta chains listed next were all sequenced from one sample in a study of beta chain features in type 1 diabetes. Reverse transcribing all isolated RNA meant expressed TCRB transcripts were sequenced. The repertoire was sequenced with immunoSEQ multiplex PCR; TCRdb's copy has only in-frame clones and lacks some. Of under 500,000 clones listed, approximately 30% were seen once; the top ten hold roughly 0.06%. The sample consisted of naive CD4+ T cells from blood. These receptors all come from a man in his late teens or twenties in good health.

The J gene is TRBJ2-7, the V gene TRBV21-1; no DNA check was done on the table's D call, TRBD2. TRBV21-1 is termed a pseudogene. The CDR3 has 16 amino acids. CDR3 region: CASSKDPTSGRFVKYF. CDR3 in DNA: TGTGCCAGCAGCAAAGATCCGACTAGCGGGAGATTCGTAAAGTACTTC.

V gene TRBV9 combines with J gene TRBJ2-7, with 7 nucleotides matching TRBD1. With V trimmed by 0 bases and J by 1 base, 4 bases remained unmatched. CDR3 length: 15 residues. CDR1 is SGDLS and CDR2 is YYNGEE in the germline V gene. The CDR3 DNA reads TGTGCCAGCAGCGTAGGAGCAGGGGGTTCCTACGAGCAGTACTTC. It encodes CASSVGAGGSYEQYF.

The V gene is TRBV20-1, the J gene TRBJ2-4; D is perhaps TRBD2 (5 bases). The V gene lost 6 bases and the J gene lost 11 bases, with 14 bases spanning the gap. The length of the CDR3 is 11 residues. Per germline, CDR1 DFQATT and CDR2 SNEGSKA (reference sequence). The chain's CDR3 is CSAGNGILQYF. The CDR3 DNA sequence: TGCAGTGCGGGGAACGGGATCCTTCAGTACTTC.

This clone turned up a few times. V is TRBV7-9 and J is TRBJ2-3, with 7 bases aligning to TRBD2. The CDR3 totals 15 residues. The V and J ends lost 0 bases and 4 bases, in that order; junction bases with no gene match: 4. Looked up from germline, CDR1 is SEHNR and CDR2 is FQNEAQ (reference sequence). The CDR3 loop is CASSLAAGVADTQYF. The CDR3 coding sequence is TGTGCCAGCAGCTTAGCGGCGGGAGTGGCAGATACGCAGTATTTT.

The rearrangement joins TRBV10-3 to TRBJ2-7; no firm D call. V lost 6 bases, J lost 3 bases, and 12 bases lay in between. The CDR3 is 13 residues long. CDR1 is ENHRY and CDR2 is SYGVKD in the germline V gene. The DNA of the CDR3 is TGTGCCATCAGCACCCTCGAGGTCTACGAGCAGTACTTC. Protein product: CAISTLEVYEQYF.

This clone was found a few times. The V call is TRBV29-1, the J call TRBJ2-3; D is unresolved. CDR1 SQVTM and CDR2 ANQGSEA come from the germline V gene. The V end lost 6 bases, the J end lost 4 bases, and 26 bases lay between the germline ends. CDR3 length: 17 amino acids. CDR3 in amino acids: CSVGYLGPPTEPDTQYF. DNA of the CDR3: TGCAGCGTCGGCTATCTTGGACCCCCAACCGAGCCAGATACGCAGTATTTT.

This clone was seen more than once but under ten times. The chain is built from TRBV6-1 and TRBJ2-7; 7 bases map to TRBD1. The CDR3 loop spans 13 amino acids. CDR1 and CDR2 (germline): MNHNS, SASEGT. Germline trimming cut 7 bases from V and 4 bases from J; bases unmatched to any gene: 7. The CDR3 coding sequence is TGTGCCAGCAATCCGGGACAGATTTACGAGCAGTACTTC. Amino acids: CASNPGQIYEQYF.

A few counts support this clone. This chain links TRBV7-9 with TRBJ1-1, with D tentatively TRBD1 (5 bases). Germline V gene data show CDR1 as SEHNR and CDR2 as FQNEAQ (reference sequence). This CDR3 comprises 14 residues. Trimming took off 6 bases at V and 1 base at J, with 12 bases between the two ends. The CDR3 loop reads CASSFGTANTEAFF. The CDR3 DNA follows: TGTGCCAGCAGTTTCGGGACGGCGAACACTGAAGCTTTCTTT.

Details on this clone: Additional DNA sequences in this sample encode the identical CDR3. This chain connects TRBV6-6 to TRBJ2-5; D possibly corresponds to TRBD1 (5 bases). This CDR3 region has 13 residues. Germline V CDR1 and CDR2: MNHNY, SVGAGI (reference sequence). V dropped 2 bases and J dropped 5 bases, with 9 bases sitting between them. The CDR3 coding sequence is TGTGCCAGCAGTTACAGGGGCGGCGAGACCCAGTACTTC. It specifies CASSYRGGETQYF.

Concerning this clone: Other DNA sequences from this sample encode an identical CDR3 as well. The V call is TRBV7-9, the J call TRBJ1-5; 7 nucleotides align to TRBD1. CDR3 length: 14 residues. The junction had 3 bases not matched to a gene; V was cut back by 5 bases and J by 2 bases. In germline, CDR1 is SEHNR, CDR2 FQNEAQ (reference sequence). The CDR3 reads CASSLGTGNQPQHF. As DNA, the CDR3 is TGTGCCAGCAGCCTAGGGACAGGCAATCAGCCCCAGCATTTT.

The chain is built from TRBV7-2 and TRBJ2-1; TRBD1 is a possible D gene (6 bases). The germline gives CDR1 SGHTA, CDR2 FQGNSA. The CDR3 length is 16 residues. Trimming cost V 5 bases and J 5 bases, with 19 bases left between them. CDR3 in amino acids: CASSPQGAAPDNEQFF. The CDR3 region has the DNA TGTGCCAGCAGCCCACAGGGAGCTGCTCCTGACAATGAGCAGTTCTTC.

This sequence joins TRBV28 and TRBJ1-2; D might be TRBD1 (5 bases). The germline V gene has CDR1 MDHEN and CDR2 SYDVKM. Deletions cut 3 bases from V and 3 bases from J, with 20 bases between. The CDR3 totals 17 residues. The CDR3 reads CASSFGQGANAHYGYTF. The CDR3 coding sequence is TGTGCCAGCAGTTTCGGGCAGGGAGCTAACGCCCACTATGGCTACACCTTC.

The chain links TRBV7-2 to TRBJ2-5; 10 nucleotides align to TRBD1. The CDR3 is 15 amino acids. V lost 5 bases and J lost 6; bases outside the gene matches: 9. The germline CDR1 and CDR2 sequences are SGHTA and FQGNSA. CDR3 in DNA: TGTGCCAGCAGCCGCACCGGGACAGGGGTCAAGACCCAGTACTTC. Its translation: CASSRTGTGVKTQYF.

V and J are TRBV29-1 and TRBJ1-1; 9 positions agree with TRBD1. CDR1 is SQVTM, CDR2 ANQGSEA, per germline. CDR3 size: 15 residues. After removal of 7 bases from V and 2 bases from J, the junction contained 11 bases not matched to a gene. This CDR3 reads CSANPNRGPNTEAFF. CDR3 in DNA: TGCAGCGCTAATCCCAACAGGGGGCCCAACACTGAAGCTTTCTTT. Supplemented by reference TRBV29-1 and TRBJ1-1, the full variable domain reads SAVISQKPSRDICQRGTSLTIQCQVDSQVTMMFWYRQQPGQSLTLIATANQGSEATYESGFVIDKFPISRPNLTFSTLTVSNMSPEDSSIYLCSANPNRGPNTEAFFGQGTRLTVV.

The chain uses TRBV23-1 and TRBJ1-5; D unresolved. TRBV23-1 qualifies as an ORF whose function is uncertain. This CDR3 region has 13 residues. Trimming took off 3 bases at V and 5 bases at J, with 8 bases between the two ends. The CDR3 DNA is TGCGCCAGCAGTCAGAGGGTCGATCAGCCCCAGCATTTT. Its translation: CASSQRVDQPQHF.

CDR3 region: CAWSLLAGGAYEQYF. For the CDR3, the DNA is TGTGCCTGGAGTCTACTAGCGGGGGGAGCCTACGAGCAGTACTTC. The gene calls are TRBV30 and TRBJ2-7; the match to TRBD2 covers 12 bases. The CDR3 length is 15 residues. Germline loops: CDR1 GTSNPN, CDR2 SVGIG (reference sequence). V was pared by 2 bases and J by 2 bases, with 4 bases of the junction left unmatched.

Concerning this clone itself: Relative to the germline gene, one junction end is altered; a read error may explain this. The V call is TRBV10-3, the J call TRBJ1-2; TRBD1 is a possible D gene (6 bases). Germline CDR1 reads ENHRY; CDR2 reads SYGVKD. This CDR3 has 13 residues. Here the CDR3 DNA reads TGTGCCATCAACGGGGGCCGGGATGAATTGTTAAGCTTC. Translation: CAINGGRDELLSF.

The J gene is TRBJ1-1, the V gene TRBV25-1; D not certain. V lost 7 bases and J lost 0, with 9 bases in between. From germline, CDR1 is MGHDK and CDR2 SYGVNS. The CDR3 is 13 residues long. CDR3 protein: CASKKGMNTEAFF. As DNA, the CDR3 is TGTGCCAGCAAGAAGGGAATGAACACTGAAGCTTTCTTT.

The chain uses TRBV2 and TRBJ1-5; D might be TRBD1 (6 bases). The CDR3 has 15 residues. Trimming removed 4 bases at V and 0 bases at J, with 10 bases between. Germline-derived CDR1 and CDR2 are SNHLY and FYNNEI. CDR3 nucleotides: TGTGCCAGCAGTGGTCAGGGGCTTAGCAATCAGCCCCAGCATTTT. It translates to CASSGQGLSNQPQHF.

This clone was observed a handful of times. V is TRBV25-1 and J is TRBJ2-3; either TRBD1 or TRBD2 may supply D (6 bases each). V was shortened by 2 bases and J by 8 bases, with 14 bases between the two germline ends. This CDR3 region has 14 residues. Per the germline V gene, CDR1 is MGHDK and CDR2 is SYGVNS. CDR3 nucleotide sequence: TGTGCCAGCAGTGAAGGGGGGCTCACCAGTACGCAGTATTTT. Its translation is CASSEGGLTSTQYF.

There are a few counts of this clone. This chain joins TRBV16 and TRBJ2-7; D is unresolved. Deletions cut 0 bases from V and 2 bases from J, with 5 bases between. From germline, CDR1 is KGHSY and CDR2 FQNENV. The CDR3 has 13 amino acids. The CDR3 spells CASSQSTTYEQYF. Written as DNA, the CDR3 is TGTGCCAGCAGCCAATCGACAACCTACGAGCAGTACTTC.

This clone showed up just a few times. The V gene is TRBV7-9, the J gene TRBJ2-1; TRBD2 agrees at 12 bases. This CDR3 has 18 amino acids. Losses at the gene ends were 5 bases for V and 0 bases for J; bases not matched to a gene: 8. Germline V gene lookup returns CDR1 SEHNR and CDR2 FQNEAQ (reference sequence). DNA of the CDR3: TGTGCCAGCAGCACAGGACTAGCGGGAAGGAGCTCCTACAATGAGCAGTTCTTC. This translates into CASSTGLAGRSSYNEQFF.

V is TRBV29-1 and J is TRBJ2-1; D could derive from TRBD1 or TRBD2 (5 bases each). This CDR3 comprises 12 residues. Looked up from germline, CDR1 is SQVTM and CDR2 is ANQGSEA. Between the trimmed V and J ends, which lost 4 bases and 8 bases, there was a span of 12 bases. The CDR3 DNA reads as TGCAGCGTTGGGCGGGCAGGGTATGAGCAGTTCTTC. It codes for CSVGRAGYEQFF.